This T cell receptor (beta chain) was sequenced for a study of Ad26.COV2.S vaccination and SARS-CoV-2 variants (dated by TCRdb to the early 2020s). Notes on the research overall: Donors in the vaccine arm were drawn from COV1001, a multicentre, randomized, double-blind, placebo-controlled phase I-IIa trial testing Ad26.COV2.S in healthy adults. Dosing of Ad26.COV2.S was intramuscular, at either 5x10^10 or 1x10^11 viral particles, delivered as one shot or as two shots spaced 56 days apart. TCRbeta repertoire sequencing served as the tool for gauging how specific and how broad the SARS-CoV-2-reactive T cell receptors were following Ad26.COV2.S vaccination. A total of around 32 samples were included in the TCR-sequenced set, comprising approximately 20 Ad26.COV2.S vaccine recipients, 5 placebo recipients and 8 SARS-CoV-2 convalescent individuals. Trial participants were randomized into five groups of five: low-dose or high-dose Ad26.COV2.S given once or twice, or placebo on both occasions. Blinding of investigators to trial group allocation was maintained during experiments and outcome assessment.

The immunoSEQ Assay was the method used to sequence TCRbeta CDR3 regions. After extraction, genomic DNA underwent amplification by bias-controlled multiplex PCR, followed by high-throughput sequencing. Per the original workflow: Collapsing and filtering of sequences were performed to quantify the absolute abundance of each unique TCRbeta CDR3 region. T cell fraction was estimated by normalizing TCRbeta template counts to usable DNA, with usable DNA measured through amplification of reference genes found in all nucleated cells. Repertoire TCRs were annotated as SARS-CoV-2-specific by exact matching of V gene, CDR3 amino acid sequence and J gene to a known reactive TCR set. The reference SARS-CoV-2 TCR set came from MIRA and was filtered for enrichment in COVID-19-positive ImmuneCODE repertoires, removing public or cross-reactive TCRs. Using the MIRA antigens, annotated TCRs were further analysed by specific ORF or by position within an ORF. Breadth was defined as annotated unique rearrangements over total unique productive rearrangements; depth was the summed frequency of those rearrangements. Group comparisons of TCR breadth used two-sided Wilcoxon rank-sum tests. TCRdb provides this immuneACCESS table in a form limited to in-frame rearrangements. Some clones are lacking; in checked studies, under half of them reflect an unresolved V gene, and why the rest are absent is not known. Clone size and the V and J calls come from that table; the DNA yielded D and trimming. The sample has 500,000 or so clones on record, 89% of them singletons. Jointly, the top ten make up approximately 2.5% of the sample.

Comment on this clone: Its antigen is not yet known. The junction differs from germline at one of its ends, possibly a read error.

Overall study outcomes, separate from this receptor: After vaccination, spike-specific CD8+ and CD4+ T cell responses were reported to show substantial breadth. It was noted by the authors that total T cell responses may have been underestimated by the TCR breadth and depth analyses. The study was not powered to compare responses between vaccine doses or regimens. Higher spike-specific TCR breadth was observed in Ad26.COV2.S recipients than in placebo recipients (P = 0.0014). Vaccine and placebo recipients had comparable non-spike TCR breadth, which fits with the vaccine containing only spike.

This sample's treatment or condition label indicates: roughly 19 received Ad26.COV2.S at low or high dose, single or two shots; 5 received placebo; per-sample allocation not given. Repertoires of vaccine and placebo recipients were sequenced from samples collected on day 63 after the first injection. Between 29 July and 7 August 2020, Cohort 1b enrolled about 27 adults aged 18-55 years at one site in Boston, USA. Ad26.COV2.S was a replication-incompetent adenovirus type 26 vector that expressed a prefusion-stabilized SARS-CoV-2 spike protein derived from the original Wuhan strain. From a lookup of the germline V gene, CDR1 and CDR2 are SGDLS and YYNGEE. Spanning cysteine to phenylalanine, the CDR3 consists of 15 amino acids. The only DNA kept is the CDR3, 45 bases in frame from the first base.

The clonotype was recovered from a person between 18 and 65 years old who received the Ad26.COV2.S COVID-19 vaccine or a placebo. Here the chain combines TRBV9 and TRBJ2-1; too little of a D gene remains to name it. This sample comprised peripheral blood, obtained in a trial of Ad26.COV2.S vaccine versus placebo. CDR3 reads: CASSVAMLSSNEQFF. The DNA sequence is TGTGCCAGCAGCGTAGCTATGCTTTCCTCCAATGAGCAGTTCTTC.